The present entry profiles one T cell receptor (beta chain) with its context. Its specificity is not known. The sample originates from a study of T cells in localized non-small cell lung cancer. In germline, CDR1 is MGHRA, CDR2 YSYEKL. V was clipped by 6 bases and J by 2 bases; unmatched bases: 1. The CDR3 consists of 15 residues. Findings and caveats of the study: Because researchers sequenced only one region of the tumor, heterogeneity is still possible. Maximal T cell clonality occurred in uninvolved adjacent lung, with tumor ranking below it.

Sequenced by immunoSEQ multiplex PCR; TCRdb stores in-frame clones only, minus some. This sample has about 45,000 clones, with around 81% found just once. The sequences come from peripheral blood mononuclear cells, collected before any cancer treatment. V usage is TRBV4-1 and J usage is TRBJ2-3; 14 bases align to TRBD2. This TCR derives from a man between 40 and 69 years old with stage III lung adenocarcinoma. CDR3 DNA: TGCGCCAGCAGGGGACTAGCGGGGGTCACAGATACGCAGTATTTT. Translating gives CASRGLAGVTDTQYF.